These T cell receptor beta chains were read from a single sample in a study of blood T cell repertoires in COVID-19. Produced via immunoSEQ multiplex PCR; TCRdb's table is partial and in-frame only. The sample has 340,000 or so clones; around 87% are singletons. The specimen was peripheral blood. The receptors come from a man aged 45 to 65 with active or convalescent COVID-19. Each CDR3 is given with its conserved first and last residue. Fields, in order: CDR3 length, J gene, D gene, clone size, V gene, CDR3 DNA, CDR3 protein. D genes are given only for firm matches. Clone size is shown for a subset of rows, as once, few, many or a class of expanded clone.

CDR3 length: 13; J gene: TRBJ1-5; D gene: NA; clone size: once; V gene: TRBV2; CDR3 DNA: TGTGCCAGCAGCAGGGCTAGCAATCAGCCCCAGCATTTT; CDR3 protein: CASSRASNQPQHF
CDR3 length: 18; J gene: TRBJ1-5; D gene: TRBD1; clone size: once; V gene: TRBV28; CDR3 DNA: TGTGCCAGCAGTTCGGTAGGGGGACAGAGTTACAGCAATCAGCCCCAGCATTTT; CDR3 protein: CASSSVGGQSYSNQPQHF
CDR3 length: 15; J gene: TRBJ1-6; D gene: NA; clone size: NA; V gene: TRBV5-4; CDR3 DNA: TGTGCCAGCAGCCTTATGGACAGCTATAATTCACCCCTCCACTTT; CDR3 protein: CASSLMDSYNSPLHF
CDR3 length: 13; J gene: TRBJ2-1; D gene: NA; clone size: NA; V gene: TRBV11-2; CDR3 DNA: TGTGCCAGCAGCATGCAGACCTACAATGAGCAGTTCTTC; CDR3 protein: CASSMQTYNEQFF
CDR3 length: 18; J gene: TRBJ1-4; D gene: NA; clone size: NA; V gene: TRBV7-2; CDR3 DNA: TGTGCCAGCAGCTTAAGGTGGGGAGGGGGAGCAACTAATGAAAAACTGTTTTTT; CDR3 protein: CASSLRWGGGATNEKLFF
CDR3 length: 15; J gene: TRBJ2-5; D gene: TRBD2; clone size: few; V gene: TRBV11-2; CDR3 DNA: TGTGCCAGCAGCTTAGATTCGGGGGAGGGGGAGACCCAGTACTTC; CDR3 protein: CASSLDSGEGETQYF
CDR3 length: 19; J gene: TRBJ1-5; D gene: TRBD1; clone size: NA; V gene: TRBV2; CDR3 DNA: TGTGCCAGCAGTGCCCCCGGGACAGGGGGGATTAAGGGCAATCAGCCCCAGCATTTT; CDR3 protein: CASSAPGTGGIKGNQPQHF
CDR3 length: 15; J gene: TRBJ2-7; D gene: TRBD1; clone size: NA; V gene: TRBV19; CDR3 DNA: TGTGCCAGTAGCTCTGTGGGACAGGGGCTCTACGAGCAGTACTTC; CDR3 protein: CASSSVGQGLYEQYF
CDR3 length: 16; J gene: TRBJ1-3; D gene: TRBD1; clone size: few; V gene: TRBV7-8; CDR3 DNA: TGTGCCAGCAGCTTGGTCGGGGACAGCTCTGGAAACACCATATATTTT; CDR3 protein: CASSLVGDSSGNTIYF
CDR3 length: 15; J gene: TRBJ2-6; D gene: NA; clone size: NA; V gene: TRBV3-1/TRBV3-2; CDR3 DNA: TGTGCCAGCAGCCCGATAGACTCTGGGGCCAACGTCCTGACTTTC; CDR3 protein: CASSPIDSGANVLTF
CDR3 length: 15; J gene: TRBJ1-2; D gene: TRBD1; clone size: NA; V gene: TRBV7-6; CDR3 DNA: TGTGCCAGCAGCTTAGCGGGGGGACAGGGTGCTGGCTACACCTTC; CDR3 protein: CASSLAGGQGAGYTF
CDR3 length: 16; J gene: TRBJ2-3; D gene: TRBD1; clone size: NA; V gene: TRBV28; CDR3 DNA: TGTGCCAGCAGGCCTGGACAGGGGTTGGTCACAGATACGCAGTATTTT; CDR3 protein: CASRPGQGLVTDTQYF
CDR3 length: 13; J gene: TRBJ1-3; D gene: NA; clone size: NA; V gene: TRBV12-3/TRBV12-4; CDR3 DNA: TGTGCCAGCAGTTTAGCAGGGGCGCACACCATATATTTT; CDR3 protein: CASSLAGAHTIYF
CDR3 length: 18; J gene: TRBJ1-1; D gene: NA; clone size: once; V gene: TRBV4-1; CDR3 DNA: TGCGCCAGCAGCCAAGAACCTTTACGGCTACAGGGGAACACTGAAGCTTTCTTT; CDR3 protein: CASSQEPLRLQGNTEAFF
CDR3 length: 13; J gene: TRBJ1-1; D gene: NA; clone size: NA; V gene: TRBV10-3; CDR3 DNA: TGTGCCATCACTCAAGGGGAAAACACTGAAGCTTTCTTT; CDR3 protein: CAITQGENTEAFF
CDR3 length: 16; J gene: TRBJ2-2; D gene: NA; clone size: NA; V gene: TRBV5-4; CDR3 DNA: TGTGCCAGCAGCTGGAGGCAGGAGGCGGACACCGGGGAGCTGTTTTTT; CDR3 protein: CASSWRQEADTGELFF
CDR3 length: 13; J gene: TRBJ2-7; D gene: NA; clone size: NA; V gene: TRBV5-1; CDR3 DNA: TGCGCCAGCAGCTTTGCAGGGGGGAACGAGCAGTACTTC; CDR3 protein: CASSFAGGNEQYF
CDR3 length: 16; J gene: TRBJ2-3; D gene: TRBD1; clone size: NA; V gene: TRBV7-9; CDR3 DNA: TGTGCCAGCAGCTTAGCCGGGACAGGGGGCACAGATACGCAGTATTTT; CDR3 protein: CASSLAGTGGTDTQYF
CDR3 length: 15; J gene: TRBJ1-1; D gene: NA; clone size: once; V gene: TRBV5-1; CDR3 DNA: TGCGCCAGCAGCTTGGCTGGCAGGATGAACACTGAAGCTTTCTTT; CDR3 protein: CASSLAGRMNTEAFF
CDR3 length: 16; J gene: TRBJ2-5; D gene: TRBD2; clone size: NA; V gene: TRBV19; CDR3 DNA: TGTGCCAGTAGTATTTCCCCTATGCGGGGGGCGGAGACCCAGTACTTC; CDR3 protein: CASSISPMRGAETQYF
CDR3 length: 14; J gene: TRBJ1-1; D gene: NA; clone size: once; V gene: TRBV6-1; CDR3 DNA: TGTGCCAGCAGTCCTCCCGGGACTTCGTTTCCAGCTTTCTTT; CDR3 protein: CASSPPGTSFPAFF
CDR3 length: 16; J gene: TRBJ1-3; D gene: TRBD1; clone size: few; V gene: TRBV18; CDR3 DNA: TGTGCCAGCTCCCACGGGACAGGGCACTCTGGAAACACCATATATTTT; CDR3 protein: CASSHGTGHSGNTIYF
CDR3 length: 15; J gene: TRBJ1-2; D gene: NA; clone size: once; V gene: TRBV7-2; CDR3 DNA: TGTGCCAGCAGCTTAGAAGTGAGTGGGAGGAATGGCTACACCTTC; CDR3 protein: CASSLEVSGRNGYTF
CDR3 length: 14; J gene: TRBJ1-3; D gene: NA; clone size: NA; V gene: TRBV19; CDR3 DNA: TGTGCCAGTAGCAACAGGGCTTCGGGAAACACCATATATTTT; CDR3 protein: CASSNRASGNTIYF
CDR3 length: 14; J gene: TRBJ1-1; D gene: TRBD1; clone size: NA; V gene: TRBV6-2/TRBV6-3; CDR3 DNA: TGTGCCAGCAGTAACTCCAGGGGGACCACTGAAGCTTTCTTT; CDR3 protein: CASSNSRGTTEAFF
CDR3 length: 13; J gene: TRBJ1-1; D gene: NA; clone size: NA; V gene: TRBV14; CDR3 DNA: TGTGCCAGCAGCCAAGTAGAGGACACTGAAGCTTTCTTT; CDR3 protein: CASSQVEDTEAFF
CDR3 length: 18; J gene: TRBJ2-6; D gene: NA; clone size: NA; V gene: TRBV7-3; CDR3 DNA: TGTGCCAGCAGCCTGGAGCTTAATAGCCGCCCTGGGGCCAACGTCCTGACTTTC; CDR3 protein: CASSLELNSRPGANVLTF
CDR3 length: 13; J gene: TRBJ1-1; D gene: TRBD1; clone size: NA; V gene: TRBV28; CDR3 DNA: TGTGCCATCGGGACAGGGGTGAACACTGAAGCTTTCTTT; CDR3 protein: CAIGTGVNTEAFF